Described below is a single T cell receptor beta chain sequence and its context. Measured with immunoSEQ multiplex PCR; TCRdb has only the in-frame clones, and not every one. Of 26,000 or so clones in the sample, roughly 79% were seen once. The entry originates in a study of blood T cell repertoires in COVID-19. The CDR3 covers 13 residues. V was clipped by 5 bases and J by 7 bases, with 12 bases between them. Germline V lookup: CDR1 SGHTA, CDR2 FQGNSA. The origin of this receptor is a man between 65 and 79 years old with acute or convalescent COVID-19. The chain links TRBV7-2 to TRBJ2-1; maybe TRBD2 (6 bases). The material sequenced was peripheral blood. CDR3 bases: TGTGCCAGCAGCCCGTCCCGGGGGAATGAGCAGTTCTTC. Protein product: CASSPSRGNEQFF.